The T cell receptor (beta chain) under discussion was sequenced for a study of cytomegalovirus exposure and HLA in healthy donors. The sample holds a few counts of this clone. Primers: 60 Vbeta forward and 13 Jbeta reverse. Data came from immunoSEQ multiplex PCR; TCRdb stores just in-frame clones and leaves some out. The sample has more than 65,000 clones, about 74% seen once. The junction had 16 bases not matched to a gene; V was cut back by 8 bases and J by 4 bases. This CDR3 region has 16 residues. From germline, CDR1 is LNHDA and CDR2 SQIVND (reference sequence). Sequencing used PBMCs. This clonotype was obtained from a woman between 45 and 65 years old in good health and CMV-seropositive. The V gene is TRBV19, the J gene TRBJ2-7; 8 positions agree with TRBD2. The CDR3 here is CASRGGSGPPSYEQYF. In DNA, the CDR3 is TGTGCCAGTCGGGGGGGATCGGGTCCCCCCTCTTACGAGCAGTACTTC.